The clone carrying this T cell receptor (beta chain) was detected only a few times. The antigen is not known. This sample was taken from a study of T-cell memory formation after mild COVID-19. Study as a whole: TCR clusters were mostly donor specific. Regarding the study as a whole: That cross-reactive memory joined was suggested by some responding clones appearing in pre-infection memory.

Trimming removed 0 bases at V and 7 bases at J, with 10 bases between. CDR1 is MNHEY and CDR2 is SVGEGT in the germline V gene. This CDR3 is 13 amino acids long. Constant-segment primers served in 5'RACE that generated TCR alpha and TCR beta cDNA libraries bearing sample barcodes and UMIs. TCRdb reanalysed the 5' RACE reads using MiXCR and keeps one entry per CDR3 protein. The table lists around 250,000 distinct CDR3 sequences, 8% to 10% of them singletons. This sequence originates from a man younger than 35 who had mild COVID-19 (a few samples of this study predate the infection). Cell type and time point are not known. The rearrangement links TRBV6-2 or TRBV6-3 to TRBJ2-7, with TRBD2 as a possible D gene (5 bases). Sample: PBMCs or a T cell subset sorted from them (not recorded which). CDR3 amino acids: CASSYSGNREQYV. The CDR3 nucleotides read TGTGCCAGCAGTTACTCCGGGAATAGGGAGCAGTACGTC.